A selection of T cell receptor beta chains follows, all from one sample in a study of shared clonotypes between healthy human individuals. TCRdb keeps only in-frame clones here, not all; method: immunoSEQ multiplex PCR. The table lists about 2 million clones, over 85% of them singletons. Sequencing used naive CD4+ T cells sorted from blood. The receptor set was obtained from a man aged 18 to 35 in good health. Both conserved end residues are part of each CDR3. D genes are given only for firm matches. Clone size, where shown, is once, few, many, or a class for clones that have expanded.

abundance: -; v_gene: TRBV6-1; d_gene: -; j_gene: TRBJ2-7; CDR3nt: TGTGCCAGCAGTGAAGGGACAGCCCGATCCTACGAGCAGTACTTC; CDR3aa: CASSEGTARSYEQYF
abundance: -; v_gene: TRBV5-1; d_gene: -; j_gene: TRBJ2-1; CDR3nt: TGCGCCAGCAGCTGGGGGGTCAATGAGCAGTTCTTC; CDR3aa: CASSWGVNEQFF
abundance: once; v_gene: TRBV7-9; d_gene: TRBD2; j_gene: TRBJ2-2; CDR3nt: TGTGCCAGCAGCTTAGGGACGGGACTAACCGGGGAGCTGTTTTTT; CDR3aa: CASSLGTGLTGELFF
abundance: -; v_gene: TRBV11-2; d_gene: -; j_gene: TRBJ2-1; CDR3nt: TGTGCCAGCAGCTTGACCCGGGATGAGCAGTTCTTC; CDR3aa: CASSLTRDEQFF
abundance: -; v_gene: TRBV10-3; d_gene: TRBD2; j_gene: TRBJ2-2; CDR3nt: TGTGCCATCAGTGCGGGACTAGCGGGGCCGAACACCGGGGAGCTGTTTTTT; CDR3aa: CAISAGLAGPNTGELFF
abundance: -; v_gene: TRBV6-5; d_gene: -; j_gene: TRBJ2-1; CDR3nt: TGTGCCAGCAGCAGCTGGGACTCGACCTACAATGAGCAGTTCTTC; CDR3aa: CASSSWDSTYNEQFF
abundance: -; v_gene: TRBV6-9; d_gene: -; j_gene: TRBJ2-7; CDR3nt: TGTGCCAGCAGTACCTATCAAGGCCCCTACGAGCAGTACTTC; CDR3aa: CASSTYQGPYEQYF
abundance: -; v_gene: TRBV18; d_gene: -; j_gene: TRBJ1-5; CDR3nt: TGTGCCAGCTCCCAGGAAGGACACAATCAGCCCCAGCATTTT; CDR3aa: CASSQEGHNQPQHF
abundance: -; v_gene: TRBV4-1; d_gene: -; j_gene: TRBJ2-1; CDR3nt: TGCGCCAGCAGCCCGCTTGGGGTTAAGAATGAGCAGTTCTTC; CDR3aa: CASSPLGVKNEQFF
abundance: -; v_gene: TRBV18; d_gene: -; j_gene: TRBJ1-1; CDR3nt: TGTGCCAGCTCACCACTAGGGGAGGGGGAAGCTTTCTTT; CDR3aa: CASSPLGEGEAFF
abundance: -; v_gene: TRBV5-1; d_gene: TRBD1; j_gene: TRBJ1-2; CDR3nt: TGCGCCAGCACCACCTCGTGGGACAGGGTATATGTTGGGGGCTACACCTTC; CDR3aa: CASTTSWDRVYVGGYTF
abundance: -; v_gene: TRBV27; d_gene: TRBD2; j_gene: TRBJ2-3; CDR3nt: TGTGCCAGCAGTGCCTCCCTTACTAGCGGTGGGGCAGATACGCAGTATTTT; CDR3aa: CASSASLTSGGADTQYF
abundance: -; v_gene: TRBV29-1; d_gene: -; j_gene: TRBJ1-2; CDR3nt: TGCAGCGTTGAGGCGCAGGGCAATGGCTACACCTTC; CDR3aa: CSVEAQGNGYTF
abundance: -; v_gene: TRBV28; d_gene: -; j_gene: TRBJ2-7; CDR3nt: TGTGCCAGCAGTTCTTCCCACCGTGGACGAGGGGTCTACGAGCAGTACTTC; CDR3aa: CASSSSHRGRGVYEQYF
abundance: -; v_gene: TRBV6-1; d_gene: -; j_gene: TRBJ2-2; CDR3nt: TGTGCCAGCAGAACGGGACACTTAAACACCGGGGAGCTGTTTTTT; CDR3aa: CASRTGHLNTGELFF
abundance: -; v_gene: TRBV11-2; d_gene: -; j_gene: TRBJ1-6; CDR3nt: TGTGCCAGCAGCTTAGAACAGGGTATAAGCAATTCACCCCTCCACTTT; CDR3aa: CASSLEQGISNSPLHF
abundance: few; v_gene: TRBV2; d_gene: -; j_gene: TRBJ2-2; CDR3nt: TGTGCCAGCTGGGCGGCGAGCGGTACTAACACCGGGGAGCTGTTTTTT; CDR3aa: CASWAASGTNTGELFF
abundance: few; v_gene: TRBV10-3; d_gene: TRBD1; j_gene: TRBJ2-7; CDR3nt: TGTGCCATCAGGCCTCGCGAGACAGGGAGCGAGCAGTACTTC; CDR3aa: CAIRPRETGSEQYF
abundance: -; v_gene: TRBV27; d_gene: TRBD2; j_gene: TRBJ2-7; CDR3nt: TGTGCCAGCAGTTCCCCGGGACTAGCCGACGAGCAGTACTTC; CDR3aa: CASSSPGLADEQYF
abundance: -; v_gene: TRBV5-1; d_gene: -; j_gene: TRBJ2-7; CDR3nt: TGCGCCAGCAGCGGAGGGTACAACGAGCAGTACTTC; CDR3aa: CASSGGYNEQYF
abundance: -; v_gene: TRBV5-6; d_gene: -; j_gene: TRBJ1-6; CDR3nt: TGTGCCAGCAGCTTGTCTTACAAGCAGTTCTATAATTCACCCCTCCACTTT; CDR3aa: CASSLSYKQFYNSPLHF
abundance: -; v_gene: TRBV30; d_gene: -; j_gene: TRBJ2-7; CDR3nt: TGTGCCTGGAAACAGAGCTCCTACGAGCAGTACTTC; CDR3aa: CAWKQSSYEQYF
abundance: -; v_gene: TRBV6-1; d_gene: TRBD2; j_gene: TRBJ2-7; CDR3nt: TGTGCCAGCAACCTAGCGGGGGGGCTCTTAGAGCAGTACTTC; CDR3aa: CASNLAGGLLEQYF
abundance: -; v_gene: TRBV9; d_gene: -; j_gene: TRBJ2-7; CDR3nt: TGTGCCAGCAGCGTAGGAGGGACTTCACGAAGCGAGCAGTACTTC; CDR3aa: CASSVGGTSRSEQYF
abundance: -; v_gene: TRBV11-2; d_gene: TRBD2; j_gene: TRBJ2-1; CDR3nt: TGTGCCAGCAGCTTTAGGGAGGGCTCCTACAATGAGCAGTTCTTC; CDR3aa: CASSFREGSYNEQFF
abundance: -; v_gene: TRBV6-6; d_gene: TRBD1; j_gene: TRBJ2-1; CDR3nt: TGTGCCAGCAGTCAGGGGGCTAGCTCCTACAATGAGCAGTTCTTC; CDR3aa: CASSQGASSYNEQFF
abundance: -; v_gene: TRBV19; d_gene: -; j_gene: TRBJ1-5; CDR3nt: TGTGCCAGTAGCCTACAGGTTGAGAGTCAGCCCCAGCATTTT; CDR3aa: CASSLQVESQPQHF
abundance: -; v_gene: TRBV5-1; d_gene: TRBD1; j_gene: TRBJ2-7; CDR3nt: TGCGCCAGCAGCCCTTGGGCGGGACAGGAGTCGTACGAGCAGTACTTC; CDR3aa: CASSPWAGQESYEQYF
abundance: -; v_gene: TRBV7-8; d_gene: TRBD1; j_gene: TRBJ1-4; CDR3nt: TGTGCCAGCAGCTTAGGAAGACAGGGCCTCGGGGAAAAACTGTTTTTT; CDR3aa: CASSLGRQGLGEKLFF
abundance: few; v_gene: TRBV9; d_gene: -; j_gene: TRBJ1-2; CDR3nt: TGTGCCAGCAGCGTAGCGGGGCCGCGGGATGGCTACACCTTC; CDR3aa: CASSVAGPRDGYTF
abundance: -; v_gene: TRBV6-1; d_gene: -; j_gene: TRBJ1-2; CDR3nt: TGTGCCAGCAGTGAATTCGACAAGAACACCTTC; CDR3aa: CASSEFDKNTF
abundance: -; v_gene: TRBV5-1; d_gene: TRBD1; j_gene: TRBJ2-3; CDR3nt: TGCGCCAGCAGCTCATACAGGGGAAGCACAGATACGCAGTATTTT; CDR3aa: CASSSYRGSTDTQYF